The 31 T cell receptor beta chains below come from one sample, sequenced in a study of cytomegalovirus exposure and HLA in healthy donors. Use of 60 Vbeta and 13 Jbeta primers characterized the PCR. Data came from immunoSEQ multiplex PCR; TCRdb stores just in-frame clones and leaves some out. The sample contains roughly 120,000 clones, 75% to 85% of which appear only once. Sequenced material: PBMCs. The receptors originated from a man between 18 and 35 years old in good health and CMV-seronegative.

The chain links TRBV18 to TRBJ1-5, with 10 bases aligning to TRBD1. V shed 6 bases and J 5 bases; nucleotides not matched to a gene: 7. Per germline, CDR1 KGHSH and CDR2 LQKENI. The CDR3 covers 15 residues. CDR3 DNA sequence: TGTGCCAGCTCCCCCCGGACAGGGGGAGATCAGCCCCAGCATTTT. Residues: CASSPRTGGDQPQHF.

The chain recombines TRBV28 with TRBJ1-5; D not resolved. Germline lookup yields CDR1 MDHEN and CDR2 SYDVKM. This CDR3 comprises 13 residues. The germline V and J ends were trimmed by 8 bases and 2 bases, with 10 bases remaining between them. The CDR3 sequence is CASGQLGNQPQHF. Here the CDR3 DNA reads TGTGCCAGCGGGCAATTGGGCAATCAGCCCCAGCATTTT.

This clone was seen only a few times. The rearrangement links TRBV5-4 to TRBJ2-2; possible D gene TRBD2, 7 bases. Germline assignment: CDR1 SGHNT and CDR2 YYREEE (reference sequence). The length of the CDR3 is 15 residues. Trimming removed 6 bases from V and 9 bases from J, with 21 bases in between. CDR3: CASTPGGGGGRELFF. In DNA, the CDR3 is TGTGCCAGCACCCCCGGGGGCGGGGGCGGGCGGGAGCTGTTTTTT.

This clone was seen just once. V gene TRBV6-5 combines with J gene TRBJ2-5, with a possible D match to TRBD2 (6 bases). The J call may be wrong; the DNA end is better matched by TRBJ2-7. The germline V gene encodes CDR1 MNHEY and CDR2 SVGAGI. This CDR3 contains 15 residues. In nucleotides, the CDR3 is TGTGCCAGCAGTTACAGCGGCGGGAAGACCTACGAGCAGTACTTC. Amino acid sequence: CASSYSGGKTYEQYF.

The V gene is TRBV6-5, the J gene TRBJ2-7, with D unresolved. This CDR3 region has 13 residues. CDR1 MNHEY and CDR2 SVGAGI come from the germline V gene. Trimming left V 2 bases short and J 2 bases short, with 7 bases between. CDR3 nucleotides: TGTGCCAGCAGTTACGACAATACCTACGAGCAGTACTTC. As protein: CASSYDNTYEQYF.

About this clone itself: A read error may produce the germline difference seen at one junction end. This chain links TRBV9 with TRBJ2-7; 8 bases are a match to TRBD1. CDR3 length equals 14 residues. CDR1 and CDR2 from the germline V gene are SGDLS and YYNGEE. CDR3 nucleotides: TGTGCCAGCAGCGTAGCCCCCGACAGGGGTCCCCTCTGGTTC. It is translated as CASSVAPDRGPLWF. Full variable domain (outside the CDR3, taken from reference TRBV9 and TRBJ2-7): DSGVTQTPKHLITATGQRVTLRCSPRSGDLSVYWYQQSLDQGLQFLIQYYNGEERAKGNILERFSAQQFPDLHSELNLSSLELGDSALYFCASSVAPDRGPLWFGPGTRLTVT.

The rearrangement uses TRBV11-2 and TRBJ2-2; the match to TRBD1 covers 11 bases. Trimming cost V 4 bases and J 4 bases; bases outside gene matches: 8. The CDR3 has 17 residues. The germline V gene encodes CDR1 SGHAT and CDR2 FQNNGV. The CDR3 loop is CASSYRTGTGGTGELFF. As DNA, the CDR3 is TGTGCCAGCAGCTATCGAACCGGGACAGGGGGCACCGGGGAGCTGTTTTTT.

The genes are TRBV5-4 and TRBJ2-2; 7 bases are a match to TRBD2. CDR3 length equals 16 residues. Germline-derived CDR1 and CDR2 are SGHNT and YYREEE (reference sequence). The V and J ends lost 0 bases and 1 base, in that order; junction bases with no gene match: 3. CDR3 DNA sequence: TGTGCCAGCAGCTTGGGGGTAGCGGGGAACACCGGGGAGCTGTTTTTT. This translates into CASSLGVAGNTGELFF.

This clone has a handful of counts. The chain employs TRBV6-5 and TRBJ1-5; D call uncertain. Per the germline V gene, CDR1 is MNHEY and CDR2 is SVGAGI. Trimming stripped 2 bases from V and 0 bases from J, with 8 bases between. The CDR3 is 15 residues long. CDR3 sequence: CASSYGTGSNQPQHF. CDR3 nucleotide sequence: TGTGCCAGCAGTTACGGCACGGGTAGCAATCAGCCCCAGCATTTT.

DNA of the CDR3: TGTGCCAGCAGCCCGGACAGGGCTCGGAATCAGCCCCAGCATTTT. It yields the protein CASSPDRARNQPQHF. This chain joins TRBV6-5 and TRBJ1-5; the match to TRBD1 covers 8 bases. The CDR3 runs to 15 residues. The J segment lost 4 bases and the V segment lost 6 bases, leaving 8 bases of the junction unmatched. Germline lookup yields CDR1 MNHEY and CDR2 SVGAGI.

The chain carries TRBV19 and TRBJ1-4; D is unclear. Trimming took off 5 bases at V and 5 bases at J, with 12 bases between the two ends. CDR1 and CDR2 (germline): LNHDA, SQIVND (reference sequence). The CDR3 is 14 amino acids. The CDR3 spells CASSLHSRNEKLFF. The CDR3 DNA reads TGTGCCAGTAGTCTACACAGCAGGAATGAAAAACTGTTTTTT.

The rearrangement uses TRBV10-2 and TRBJ2-2; D is unclear. V gave up 5 bases and J gave up 2 bases, with 18 bases separating them. The CDR3 is 17 amino acids. The germline V gene encodes CDR1 WSHSY and CDR2 SAAADI. CDR3 protein: CASSYELRTLNTGELFF. The CDR3 coding sequence is TGCGCCAGCAGTTACGAACTCCGCACTCTTAACACCGGGGAGCTGTTTTTT.

The V and J genes are TRBV5-1 and TRBJ2-4, with a tentative D call TRBD2 (5 bases). With 4 bases removed from V and 7 bases from J, the gap between germline ends came to 15 bases. The germline CDR1 and CDR2 sequences are SGHRS and YFSETQ. This CDR3 is 14 amino acids long. The CDR3: CASSLDPTGNIQYF. In nucleotides, the CDR3 is TGCGCCAGCAGCCTAGACCCTACGGGGAACATTCAGTACTTC.

The rearrangement uses TRBV30 and TRBJ2-7; TRBD2 might be the D (6 bases). The germline gives CDR1 GTSNPN, CDR2 SVGIG (reference sequence). Trimming stripped 1 base from V and 0 bases from J, with 10 bases between. The CDR3 totals 14 residues. The CDR3 nucleotides are TGTGCCTGGAGTGGATTAGCGGACTCCTACGAGCAGTACGTC. Translated, it gives CAWSGLADSYEQYV.

J is TRBJ2-7 and V is TRBV10-3, with TRBD2 matching over 7 bases. V lost 10 bases and J lost 3; bases outside the gene matches: 12. Germline-derived CDR1 and CDR2 are ENHRY and SYGVKD. CDR3 size: 14 residues. In DNA form, the CDR3 reads TGTGCCACAAAACATAGGCTAGCGGTCTACGAGCAGTACTTC. Translating gives CATKHRLAVYEQYF.

This clone has only one observation. The chain is built from TRBV6-5 and TRBJ2-7, with 7 bases identical to TRBD1. The CDR3 sequence is 16 residues long. Trimming took 2 bases from V and 3 from J; bases not matched to a gene: 10. The germline gives CDR1 MNHEY, CDR2 SVGAGI. CDR3 sequence reads: CASSYPTGERRYEQYF. The CDR3 coding sequence is TGTGCCAGCAGTTACCCCACAGGGGAACGACGCTACGAGCAGTACTTC.

V and J are TRBV9 and TRBJ2-1, with D possibly being TRBD2 (6 bases). There are 19 residues in the CDR3. Looked up from germline, CDR1 is SGDLS and CDR2 is YYNGEE. The germline V and J ends were trimmed by 0 bases and 8 bases, with 27 bases remaining between them. CDR3 nucleotide sequence: TGTGCCAGCAGCGTAGGGGCTAGCGAAAGTGGGTTTCTGGACTATGAGCAGTTCTTC. This codes for CASSVGASESGFLDYEQFF.

The V call is TRBV28, the J call TRBJ2-7, with D perhaps matching TRBD1 (6 bases). V dropped 2 bases and J dropped 5 bases, with 13 bases sitting between them. The CDR3 consists of 14 residues. Germline CDR1 and CDR2: MDHEN and SYDVKM. The CDR3 DNA reads TGTGCCAGCAGTTTAACGACAGGAGTAGACGAGCAGTACGTC. As protein: CASSLTTGVDEQYV.

This chain connects TRBV28 to TRBJ2-2; 9 bases are a match to TRBD2. V lost 6 bases to trimming and J lost 5 bases; unmatched junction nucleotides: 10. CDR3 size: 16 residues. From germline, CDR1 is MDHEN and CDR2 SYDVKM. The CDR3 loop is CASSPALAGRTGELFF. In DNA form, the CDR3 reads TGTGCCAGCAGCCCAGCGCTAGCGGGAAGGACCGGGGAGCTGTTTTTT.

The chain combines TRBV9 with TRBJ2-5, with 7 bases aligning to TRBD1. The CDR3 has 12 residues. The junction had 3 bases not matched to a gene; V was cut back by 3 bases and J by 7 bases. In germline, CDR1 is SGDLS, CDR2 YYNGEE. The CDR3 DNA reads as TGTGCCAGCAGCGCACAGGGGTGGACCCAGTACTTC. This translates into CASSAQGWTQYF.

This rearrangement joins TRBV5-4 to TRBJ2-4; 11 positions match TRBD2. The CDR3 loop spans 16 amino acids. After removal of 2 bases from V and 10 bases from J, the junction contained 11 bases not matched to a gene. Germline assignment: CDR1 SGHNT and CDR2 YYREEE (reference sequence). The CDR3: CASSLASGGPHCIQYF. CDR3 nucleotides: TGTGCCAGCAGCTTAGCTAGCGGGGGGCCCCACTGTATTCAGTACTTC.

The chain carries TRBV28 and TRBJ1-5; TRBD1 is a possible D gene (6 bases). Trimming removed 11 bases at V and 4 bases at J, with 15 bases between. The CDR3 extends over 13 amino acids. CDR1 MDHEN and CDR2 SYDVKM come from the germline V gene. The DNA of the CDR3 is TGTGCCGGTCGTGGGCAGGGGAATCAGCCCCAGCATTTT. Its protein product is CAGRGQGNQPQHF.

The V call is TRBV5-1, the J call TRBJ2-3, with TRBD1 matching over 8 bases. Unmatched junction bases numbered 7, after V lost 4 bases and J lost 0 bases. CDR3 length equals 16 residues. Germline V gene data show CDR1 as SGHRS and CDR2 as YFSETQ. The CDR3 region has the DNA TGCGCCAGCAGCCACATAAGGACAGGGAGCACAGATACGCAGTATTTT. Translating gives CASSHIRTGSTDTQYF.

This chain links TRBV30 with TRBJ2-7; D is possibly TRBD2 (5 bases). The CDR3 has 15 amino acids. The ends were cut back, 0 bases at V and 9 bases at J, with 21 bases in the middle. Germline CDR1 GTSNPN, CDR2 SVGIG (reference sequence). Written as DNA, the CDR3 is TGTGCCTGGAGTGTACACCTCGGAAGAACTAGGGTGCAGTACTTC. Encoded protein: CAWSVHLGRTRVQYF.

This clone has only a few counts. The chain is built from TRBV4-1 and TRBJ2-1, with TRBD2 matching over 8 bases. The CDR3 spans 19 residues. CDR1 is MGHRA and CDR2 is YSYEKL in the germline V gene. The V gene end was trimmed by 4 bases and the J gene end by 0 bases; junction bases not matched to a gene: 14. The CDR3 region is CASSLPESSGYLSYNEQFF. CDR3 DNA: TGCGCCAGCAGCCTGCCCGAGTCTAGCGGGTACCTCTCCTACAATGAGCAGTTCTTC.

A few counts support this clone. This chain links TRBV5-1 with TRBJ1-1; D perhaps matches TRBD1 (6 bases). Trimming removed 3 bases at V and 1 base at J, with 10 bases between. Germline V gene data show CDR1 as SGHRS and CDR2 as YFSETQ. This CDR3 is built from 14 residues. In nucleotides, the CDR3 is TGCGCCAGCAGCTCTCGGACAGCGAACACTGAAGCTTTCTTT. Translation gives CASSSRTANTEAFF. The full variable domain, in which reference TRBV5-1 and TRBJ1-1 provide the parts outside the CDR3, is KAGVTQTPRYLIKTRGQQVTLSCSPISGHRSVSWYQQTPGQGLQFLFEYFSETQRNKGNFPGRFSGRQFSNSRSEMNVSTLELGDSALYLCASSSRTANTEAFFGQGTRLTVV.

This rearrangement joins TRBV27 to TRBJ2-1, with 9 bases identical to TRBD2. The CDR3 consists of 16 residues. Germline V lookup: CDR1 MNHEY, CDR2 SMNVEV (reference sequence). The trim removed 6 bases at V and 2 bases at J, leaving 8 bases unmatched. CDR3 sequence: CASSGLRTSAYNEQFF. DNA of the CDR3: TGTGCCAGCAGCGGACTTCGGACTAGCGCCTACAATGAGCAGTTCTTC.

The chain uses TRBV6-4 and TRBJ2-1; D perhaps matches TRBD2 (6 bases). The V end lost 0 bases, the J end lost 1 base, and 7 bases lay between the germline ends. From germline, CDR1 is MRHNA and CDR2 SNTAGT. The CDR3 is 15 residues long. CDR3 protein: CASSDSEGSYNEQFF. CDR3 nucleotide sequence: TGTGCCAGCAGTGACTCGGAGGGGTCCTACAATGAGCAGTTCTTC.

The V and J genes are TRBV28 and TRBJ2-7; a possible D gene is TRBD2 (6 bases). V dropped 0 bases and J dropped 4 bases, with 10 bases sitting between them. The germline CDR1 and CDR2 sequences are MDHEN and SYDVKM. The CDR3 totals 14 residues. The CDR3 protein is CASSLWHGGYEQYF. The CDR3 DNA reads as TGTGCCAGCAGTTTATGGCACGGAGGGTACGAGCAGTACTTC.

The chain employs TRBV6-5 and TRBJ1-2; D is ambiguous. The germline CDR1 and CDR2 sequences are MNHEY and SVGAGI. Trimming left V 0 bases short and J 0 bases short, with 8 bases between. The CDR3 totals 15 residues. The CDR3 region has the DNA TGTGCCAGCAGTTACTCACGACTTTCTAACTATGGCTACACCTTC. It encodes CASSYSRLSNYGYTF.

This clone was detected only once. This rearrangement joins TRBV9 to TRBJ2-2; a possible D gene is TRBD2 (5 bases). V was pared by 1 base and J by 4 bases, with 14 bases between. Germline-derived CDR1 and CDR2 are SGDLS and YYNGEE. The CDR3 consists of 16 residues. CDR3 region: CASSVRAVRGTGELFF. The CDR3 DNA reads TGTGCCAGCAGCGTAAGAGCGGTTCGTGGCACCGGGGAGCTGTTTTTT.